A single sample gave rise to the 2 T cell receptor beta chains below, sequenced in a study of blood T cell repertoires in COVID-19. Assay: immunoSEQ multiplex PCR; the TCRdb copy retains only in-frame clones and omits some. This sample carries 250,000 to 300,000 clones, 88% of them seen once, and the ten largest clones take 1%. Sequencing was performed on PBMCs or T cells enriched from blood (not recorded which). These receptors were taken from a woman in her twenties or thirties who had recovered from COVID-19.

The V and J genes are TRBV30 and TRBJ2-1, with 10 positions matching TRBD2. The V segment lost 6 bases and the J segment 9 bases; nucleotides outside the gene matches: 14. Germline V gene lookup returns CDR1 GTSNPN and CDR2 SVGIG (reference sequence). The CDR3 consists of 15 residues. The CDR3 region has the DNA TGTGCCTGCCCACCCCTAGCGGGGGCCAGGGGTGAGCAGTTCTTC. Encoded protein: CACPPLAGARGEQFF.

The rearrangement uses TRBV2 and TRBJ2-1, with 9 bases identical to TRBD2. The CDR3 runs to 12 residues. The germline V gene encodes CDR1 SNHLY and CDR2 FYNNEI. The V and J ends lost 7 bases and 14 bases, in that order; junction bases with no gene match: 9. The CDR3 is CASNNLAGREFF. In nucleotides, the CDR3 is TGTGCCAGCAACAACCTAGCGGGAAGGGAGTTCTTC.